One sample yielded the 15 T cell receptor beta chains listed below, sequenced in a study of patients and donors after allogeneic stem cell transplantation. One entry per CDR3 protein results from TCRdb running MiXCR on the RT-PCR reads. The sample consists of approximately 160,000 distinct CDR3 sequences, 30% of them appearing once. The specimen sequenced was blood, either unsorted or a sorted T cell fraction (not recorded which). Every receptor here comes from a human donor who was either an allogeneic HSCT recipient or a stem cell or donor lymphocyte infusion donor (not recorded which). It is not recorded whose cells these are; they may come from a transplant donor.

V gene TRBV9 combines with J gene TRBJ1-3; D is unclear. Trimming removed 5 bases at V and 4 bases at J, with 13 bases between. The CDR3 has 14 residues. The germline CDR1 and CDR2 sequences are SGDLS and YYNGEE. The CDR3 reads CASRPGVEGNTIYF. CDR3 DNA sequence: TGTGCCAGCAGACCAGGAGTGGAGGGAAACACCATATATTTT.

This CDR3 is CASSATNEQFF. CDR3 DNA: TGTGCCAGCAGCGCTACCAATGAGCAGTTCTTC. V gene TRBV9 combines with J gene TRBJ2-1; D gene unclear. This CDR3 region has 11 residues. The V end was cut by 3 bases, the J end by 6 bases, with 4 bases between. The V gene's germline CDR1 is SGDLS and CDR2 YYNGEE.

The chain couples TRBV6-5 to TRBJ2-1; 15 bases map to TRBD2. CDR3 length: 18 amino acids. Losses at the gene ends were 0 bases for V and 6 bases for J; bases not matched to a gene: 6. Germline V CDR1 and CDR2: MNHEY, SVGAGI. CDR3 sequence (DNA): TGTGCCAGCAGTTACTCGATCCCGGGACTAGCGGGAGGCAATGAGCAGTTCTTC. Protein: CASSYSIPGLAGGNEQFF.

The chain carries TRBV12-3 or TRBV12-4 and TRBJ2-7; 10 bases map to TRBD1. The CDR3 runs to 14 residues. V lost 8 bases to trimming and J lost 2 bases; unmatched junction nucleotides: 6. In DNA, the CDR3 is TGTGCCAGCCGCGGGACAGGGGACGCCTACGAGCAGTACTTC. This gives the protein CASRGTGDAYEQYF.

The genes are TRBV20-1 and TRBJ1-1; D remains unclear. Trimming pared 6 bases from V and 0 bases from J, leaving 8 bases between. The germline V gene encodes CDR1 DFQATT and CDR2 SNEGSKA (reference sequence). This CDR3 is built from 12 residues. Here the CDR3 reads CSALPLNTEAFF. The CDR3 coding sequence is TGCAGTGCCCTTCCTCTGAACACTGAAGCTTTCTTT.

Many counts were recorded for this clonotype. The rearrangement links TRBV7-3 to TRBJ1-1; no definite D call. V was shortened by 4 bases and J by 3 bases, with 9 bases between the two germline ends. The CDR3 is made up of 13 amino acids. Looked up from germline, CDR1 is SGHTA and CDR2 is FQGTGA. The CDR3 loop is CASSYSRDTEAFF. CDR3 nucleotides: TGTGCCAGCAGCTACAGTAGGGACACTGAAGCTTTCTTT.

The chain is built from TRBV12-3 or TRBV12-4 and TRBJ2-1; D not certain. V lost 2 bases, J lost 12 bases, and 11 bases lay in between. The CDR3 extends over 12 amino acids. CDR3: CASSLITVGQFF. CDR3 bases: TGTGCCAGCAGTTTAATAACTGTGGGGCAGTTCTTC.

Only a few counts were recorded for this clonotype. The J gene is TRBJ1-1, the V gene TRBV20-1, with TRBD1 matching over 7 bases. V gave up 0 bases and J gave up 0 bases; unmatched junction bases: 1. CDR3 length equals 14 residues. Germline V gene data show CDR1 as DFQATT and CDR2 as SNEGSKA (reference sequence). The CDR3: CSARDQGVNTEAFF. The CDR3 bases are TGCAGTGCTAGAGACCAGGGGGTGAACACTGAAGCTTTCTTT.

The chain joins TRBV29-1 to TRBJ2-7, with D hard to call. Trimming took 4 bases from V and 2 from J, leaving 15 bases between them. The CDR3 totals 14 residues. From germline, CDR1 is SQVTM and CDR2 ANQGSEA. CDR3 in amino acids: CSVAPRVGPYEQYF. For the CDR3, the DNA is TGCAGCGTTGCCCCCCGAGTTGGGCCCTACGAGCAGTACTTC.

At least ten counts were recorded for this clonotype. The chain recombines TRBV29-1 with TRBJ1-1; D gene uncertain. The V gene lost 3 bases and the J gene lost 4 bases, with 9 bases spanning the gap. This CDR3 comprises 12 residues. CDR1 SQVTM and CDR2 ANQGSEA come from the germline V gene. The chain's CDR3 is CSVDQVRTEAFF. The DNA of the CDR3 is TGCAGCGTTGATCAGGTTCGCACTGAAGCTTTCTTT.

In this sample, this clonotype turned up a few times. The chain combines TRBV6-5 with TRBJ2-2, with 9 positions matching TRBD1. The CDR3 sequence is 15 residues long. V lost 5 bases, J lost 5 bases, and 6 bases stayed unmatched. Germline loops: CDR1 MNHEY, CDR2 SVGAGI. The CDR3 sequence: CASSRRDRETGELFF. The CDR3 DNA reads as TGTGCCAGCAGTCGACGGGACAGGGAAACCGGGGAGCTGTTTTTT.

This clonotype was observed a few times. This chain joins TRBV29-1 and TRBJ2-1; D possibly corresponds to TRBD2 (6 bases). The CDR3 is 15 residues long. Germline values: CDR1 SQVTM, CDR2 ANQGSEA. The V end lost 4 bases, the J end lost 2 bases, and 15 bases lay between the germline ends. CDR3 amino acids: CSVVPWDFPYNEQFF. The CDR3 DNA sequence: TGCAGCGTTGTGCCCTGGGACTTCCCCTACAATGAGCAGTTCTTC.

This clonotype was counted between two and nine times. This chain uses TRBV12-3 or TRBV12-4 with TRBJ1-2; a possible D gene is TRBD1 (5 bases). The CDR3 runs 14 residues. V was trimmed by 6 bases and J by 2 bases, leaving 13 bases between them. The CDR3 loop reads CASSLGVSNYGYTF. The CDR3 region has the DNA TGTGCCAGCAGCCTGGGGGTTTCGAACTATGGCTACACCTTC.

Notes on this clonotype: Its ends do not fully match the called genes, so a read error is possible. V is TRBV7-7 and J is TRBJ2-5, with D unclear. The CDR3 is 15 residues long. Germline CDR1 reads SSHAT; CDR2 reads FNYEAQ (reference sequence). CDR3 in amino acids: CASSLSSQVHETQYF. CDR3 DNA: TGTGCTAGCAGCTTAAGCTCGCAGGTTCATGAGACCCAGTACTTC.

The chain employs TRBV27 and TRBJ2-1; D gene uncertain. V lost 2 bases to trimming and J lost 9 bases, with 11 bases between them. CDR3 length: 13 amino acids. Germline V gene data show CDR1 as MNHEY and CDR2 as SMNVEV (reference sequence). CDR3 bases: TGTGCCAGCAGTTTAGTAAGTGTCGGTGAGCAGTTCTTC. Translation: CASSLVSVGEQFF.